Listed below are T cell receptor beta chains from one sample, sequenced in a study of CD8 T cells in Susac syndrome. MiXCR, run by TCRdb on the immunoSEQ multiplex PCR reads, gives a single entry per CDR3 protein. The sample records about 250,000 distinct CDR3 sequences, around 93% being singletons. Sequencing was performed on CD4+ T cells from PBMCs. The receptor source for this set is a human donor with multiple sclerosis. The CDR3 runs from the conserved cysteine through the conserved F or W. A D gene is named only where the DNA matches it firmly.

length	J	V	D	CDR3	DNA
15	TRBJ2-5	TRBV28	NA	CASSLQIQGGETQYF	TGTGCCAGCAGCCTTCAGATCCAAGGGGGAGAGACCCAGTACTTC
17	TRBJ1-1	TRBV20-1	TRBD1	CSARDQDRQAMNTEVFF	TGCAGTGCTAGAGATCAGGACAGGCAAGCTATGAACACTGAAGTTTTCTTT
13	TRBJ2-7	TRBV5-6	NA	CASSLRFSYEQYF	TGTGCCAGCAGCTTGCGTTTCTCCTACGAGCAGTACTTC
12	TRBJ2-2	TRBV11-1	NA	CASRAAAGELFF	TGTGCCAGCAGGGCGGCGGCCGGGGAGCTGTTTTTT
18	TRBJ2-1	TRBV19	TRBD2	CASSIEASGGHSYNEQFF	TGTGCCAGTAGTATAGAGGCTAGCGGGGGCCATTCCTACAATGAGCAGTTCTTC
13	TRBJ2-2	TRBV20-1	NA	CSAMGTNTGELFF	TGCAGTGCTATGGGGACGAACACCGGGGAGCTGTTTTTT
16	TRBJ2-2	TRBV7-3	NA	CASSFSGGLNTGELFF	TGTGCCAGCAGCTTCTCCGGGGGCCTTAACACCGGGGAGCTGTTTTTT
16	TRBJ1-3	TRBV19	NA	CATITTGNPSGNTIYF	TGTGCCACCATAACTACAGGGAACCCCTCTGGAAACACCATATATTTT
13	TRBJ1-2	TRBV20-1	NA	CSAALRQNYGYTF	TGCAGTGCTGCCCTAAGACAGAACTATGGCTACACCTTC
16	TRBJ2-1	TRBV24-1	NA	CATSDFAAGRGNEQFF	TGTGCCACCAGTGATTTCGCGGCGGGCAGGGGAAATGAGCAGTTCTTC
15	TRBJ2-3	TRBV5-1	TRBD2	CASSPYSAGADTQYF	TGCGCCAGCAGCCCCTACAGCGCGGGGGCAGATACGCAGTATTTT
12	TRBJ1-1	TRBV7-9	TRBD1	CASSLGQGQAFF	TGTGCCAGCAGTCTCGGACAGGGACAAGCTTTCTTT
10	TRBJ2-5	TRBV21-1	NA	CASWLETQYF	TGTGCCTCGTGGTTGGAGACCCAGTACTTC
14	TRBJ2-1	TRBV20-1	TRBD2	CSAITSGRADEQFF	TGCAGTGCTATCACTAGCGGGAGGGCCGATGAGCAGTTCTTC
15	TRBJ2-3	TRBV7-3	NA	CASSTPDLGPDTQYF	TGTGCCAGCAGCACGCCGGACCTCGGGCCAGATACGCAGTATTTT
15	TRBJ2-3	TRBV5-6	TRBD2	CASSQLVAGTDTQYF	TGTGCCAGCAGCCAGTTAGTAGCGGGGACAGATACGCAGTATTTT
13	TRBJ2-4	TRBV24-1	NA	CATSDLYRNIQYF	TGTGCCACCAGTGATTTGTACAGAAACATTCAGTACTTC
15	TRBJ2-1	TRBV2	TRBD1	CASSVAGGSYNEQFF	TGTGCCAGCAGTGTCGCAGGGGGCTCCTACAATGAGCAGTTCTTC
14	TRBJ1-1	TRBV20-1	NA	CSARAGGQNTEAFF	TGCAGTGCTAGGGCCGGGGGCCAGAACACTGAAGCTTTCTTT
14	TRBJ1-2	TRBV5-1	TRBD1	CASSAVQGAKGYTF	TGCGCCAGCAGCGCTGTACAGGGGGCGAAGGGCTACACCTTC
16	TRBJ1-1	TRBV18	NA	CASSPRFETANTEAFF	TGTGCCAGCTCACCACGTTTCGAGACAGCAAACACTGAAGCTTTCTTT
12	TRBJ2-3	TRBV7-2	NA	CASSLAFAGAYF	TGTGCCAGCAGCTTAGCGTTTGCGGGGGCCTATTTT
15	TRBJ1-2	TRBV7-9	NA	CASSLPLEINYGYTF	TGTGCCAGCAGCTTACCACTGGAGATTAACTATGGCTACACCTTC
14	TRBJ1-2	TRBV28	NA	CASSPIDRYYGYTF	TGTGCCAGCAGTCCCATCGACAGATACTATGGCTACACCTTC